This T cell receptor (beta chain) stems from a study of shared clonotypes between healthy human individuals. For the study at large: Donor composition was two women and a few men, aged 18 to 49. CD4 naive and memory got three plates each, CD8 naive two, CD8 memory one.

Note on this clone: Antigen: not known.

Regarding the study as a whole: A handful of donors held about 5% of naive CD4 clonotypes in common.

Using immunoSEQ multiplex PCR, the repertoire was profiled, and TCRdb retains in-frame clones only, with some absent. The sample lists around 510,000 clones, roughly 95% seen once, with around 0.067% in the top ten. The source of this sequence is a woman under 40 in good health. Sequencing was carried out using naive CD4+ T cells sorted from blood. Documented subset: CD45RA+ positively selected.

CDR3 sequence (DNA): TGCAGCGGGGGGGGAAGCGGGGCAAACACCGGGGAGCTGTTTTTT. As protein: CSGGGSGANTGELFF. V is TRBV29-1 and J is TRBJ2-2; 7 bases agree with TRBD2. Germline V gene lookup returns CDR1 SQVTM and CDR2 ANQGSEA. Trimming cost V 7 bases and J 2 bases; bases outside gene matches: 10. The CDR3 is made up of 15 amino acids.